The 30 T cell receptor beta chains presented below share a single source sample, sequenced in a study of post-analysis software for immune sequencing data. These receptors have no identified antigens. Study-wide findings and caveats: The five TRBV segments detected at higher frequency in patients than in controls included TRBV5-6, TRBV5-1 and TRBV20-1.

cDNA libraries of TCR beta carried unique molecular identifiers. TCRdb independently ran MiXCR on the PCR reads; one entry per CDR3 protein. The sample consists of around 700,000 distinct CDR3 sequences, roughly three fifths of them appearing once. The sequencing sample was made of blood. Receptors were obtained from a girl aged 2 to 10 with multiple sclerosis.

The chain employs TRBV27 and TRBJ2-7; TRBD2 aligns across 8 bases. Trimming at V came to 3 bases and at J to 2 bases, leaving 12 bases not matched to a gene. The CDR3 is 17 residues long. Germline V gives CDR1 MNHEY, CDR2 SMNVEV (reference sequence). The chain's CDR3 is CASSFSPRLAMTYEQYF. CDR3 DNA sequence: TGTGCCAGCAGTTTTTCCCCCCGACTAGCGATGACCTACGAGCAGTACTTC.

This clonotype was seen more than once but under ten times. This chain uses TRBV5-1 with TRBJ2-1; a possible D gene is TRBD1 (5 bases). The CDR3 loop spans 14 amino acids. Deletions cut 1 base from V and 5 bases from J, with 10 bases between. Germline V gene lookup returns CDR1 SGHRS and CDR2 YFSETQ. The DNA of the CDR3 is TGCGCCAGCAGCTTGAGATTAGGGGACAATGAGCAGTTCTTC. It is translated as CASSLRLGDNEQFF.

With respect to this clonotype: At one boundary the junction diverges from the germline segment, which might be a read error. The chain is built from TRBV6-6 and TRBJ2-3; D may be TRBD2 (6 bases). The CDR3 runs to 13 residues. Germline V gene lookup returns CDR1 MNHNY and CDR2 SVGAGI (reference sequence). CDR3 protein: CASSRGTGDTQCF. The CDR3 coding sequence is TGTGCCAGCAGTCGCGGGACCGGAGATACGCAGTGTTTT.

DNA of the CDR3: TGCAGCGTTGGATCAGGGATCTCTGGGGCCAACGTCCTGACTTTC. Encoded protein: CSVGSGISGANVLTF. The chain has TRBV29-1 and TRBJ2-6; D may be TRBD1 (5 bases). The germline V gene has CDR1 SQVTM and CDR2 ANQGSEA. The germline V and J ends were trimmed by 4 bases and 0 bases, with 10 bases remaining between them. The CDR3 is made up of 15 amino acids.

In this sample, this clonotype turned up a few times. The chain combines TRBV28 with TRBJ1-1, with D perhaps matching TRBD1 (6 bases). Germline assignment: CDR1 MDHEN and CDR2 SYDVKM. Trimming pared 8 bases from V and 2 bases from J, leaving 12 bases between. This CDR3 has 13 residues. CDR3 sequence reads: CASGNRANTEAFF. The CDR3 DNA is TGTGCCAGCGGAAACAGGGCTAACACTGAAGCTTTCTTT. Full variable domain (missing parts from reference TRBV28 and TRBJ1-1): DVKVTQSSRYLVKRTGEKVFLECVQDMDHENMFWYRQDPGLGLRLIYFSYDVKMKEKGDIPEGYSVSREKKERFSLILESASTNQTSMYLCASGNRANTEAFFGQGTRLTVV.

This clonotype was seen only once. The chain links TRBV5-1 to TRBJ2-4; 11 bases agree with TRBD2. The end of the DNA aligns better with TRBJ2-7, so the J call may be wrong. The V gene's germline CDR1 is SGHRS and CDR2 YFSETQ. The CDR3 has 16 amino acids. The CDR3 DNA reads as TGCGCCAGCAGCTTTCTAGCGGGAGGCCTTGCCAACGAGCAGTACTTC. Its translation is CASSFLAGGLANEQYF.

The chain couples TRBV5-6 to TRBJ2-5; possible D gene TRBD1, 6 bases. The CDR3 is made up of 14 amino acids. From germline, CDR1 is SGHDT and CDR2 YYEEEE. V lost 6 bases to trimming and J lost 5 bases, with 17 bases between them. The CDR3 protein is CASNEGVAIETQYF. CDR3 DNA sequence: TGTGCCAGCAATGAGGGGGTTGCTATCGAGACCCAGTACTTC.

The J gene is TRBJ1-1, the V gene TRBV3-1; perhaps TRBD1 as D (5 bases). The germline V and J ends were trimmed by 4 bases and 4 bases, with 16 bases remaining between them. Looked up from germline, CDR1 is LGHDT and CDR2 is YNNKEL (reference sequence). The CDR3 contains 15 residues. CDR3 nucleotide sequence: TGTGCCAGCAGCCCGTCCCCTTTTGGGGGCACTGAAGCTTTCTTT. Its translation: CASSPSPFGGTEAFF.

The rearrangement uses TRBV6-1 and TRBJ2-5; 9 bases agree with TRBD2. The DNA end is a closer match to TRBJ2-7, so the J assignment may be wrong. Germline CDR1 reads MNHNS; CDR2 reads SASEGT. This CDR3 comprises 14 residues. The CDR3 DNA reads TGTGCCAGCAGTGATCTAGCGGGGTCCTACGAGCAGTACTTC. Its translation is CASSDLAGSYEQYF.

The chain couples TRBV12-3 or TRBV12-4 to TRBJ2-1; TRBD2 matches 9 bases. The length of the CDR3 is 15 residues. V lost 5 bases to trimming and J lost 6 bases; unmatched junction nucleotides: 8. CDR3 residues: CASSPIAGAVNEQFF. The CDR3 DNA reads TGTGCCAGCAGTCCTATAGCGGGAGCCGTCAATGAGCAGTTCTTC.

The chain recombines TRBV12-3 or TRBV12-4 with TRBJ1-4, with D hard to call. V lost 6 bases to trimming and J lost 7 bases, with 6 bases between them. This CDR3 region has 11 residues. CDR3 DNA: TGTGCCAGCAGCGATCGTGAAAAACTGTTTTTT. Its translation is CASSDREKLFF.

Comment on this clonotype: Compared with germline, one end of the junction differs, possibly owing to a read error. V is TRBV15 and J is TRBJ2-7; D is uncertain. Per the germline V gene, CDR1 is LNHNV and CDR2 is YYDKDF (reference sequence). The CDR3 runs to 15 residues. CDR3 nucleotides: TGTGCCACCAGCCGAGATGGATTCGGAAGCTACGAGCAGTACTTC. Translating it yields CATSRDGFGSYEQYF. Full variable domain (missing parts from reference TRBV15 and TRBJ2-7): DAMVIQNPRYQVTQFGKPVTLSCSQTLNHNVMYWYQQKSSQAPKLLFHYYDKDFNNEADTPDNFQSRRPNTSFCFLDIRSPGLGDTAMYLCATSRDGFGSYEQYFGPGTRLTVT.

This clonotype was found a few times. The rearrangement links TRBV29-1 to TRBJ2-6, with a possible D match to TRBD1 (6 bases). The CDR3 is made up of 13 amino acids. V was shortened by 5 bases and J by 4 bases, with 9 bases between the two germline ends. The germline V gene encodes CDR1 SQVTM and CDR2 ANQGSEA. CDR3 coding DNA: TGCAGCGTTTACAGGGCCGGGGCCAACGTCCTGACTTTC. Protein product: CSVYRAGANVLTF.

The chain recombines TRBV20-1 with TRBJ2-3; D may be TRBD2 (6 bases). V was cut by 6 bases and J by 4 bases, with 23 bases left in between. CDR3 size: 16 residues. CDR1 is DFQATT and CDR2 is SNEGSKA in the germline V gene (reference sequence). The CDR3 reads CSAPSSGLAVADTQYF. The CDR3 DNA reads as TGCAGTGCACCCTCCTCAGGATTAGCGGTCGCAGATACGCAGTATTTT.

In DNA form, the CDR3 reads TGTGCCAGCAGCGCGGACGGGCTCACCCTCCACTTT. This translates into CASSADGLTLHF. The rearrangement links TRBV9 to TRBJ1-6; D call uncertain. CDR1 and CDR2 (germline): SGDLS, YYNGEE. The CDR3 sequence is 12 residues long. The V and J ends lost 3 bases and 14 bases respectively, with 12 bases between them.

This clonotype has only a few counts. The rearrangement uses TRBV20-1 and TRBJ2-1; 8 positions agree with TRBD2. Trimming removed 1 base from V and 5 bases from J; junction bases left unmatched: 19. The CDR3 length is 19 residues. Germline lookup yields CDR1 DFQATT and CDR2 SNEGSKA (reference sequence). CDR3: CSARARKYQREKMDNEQFF. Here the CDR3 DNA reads TGCAGTGCTAGAGCCCGAAAATATCAGCGGGAGAAAATGGACAATGAGCAGTTCTTC.

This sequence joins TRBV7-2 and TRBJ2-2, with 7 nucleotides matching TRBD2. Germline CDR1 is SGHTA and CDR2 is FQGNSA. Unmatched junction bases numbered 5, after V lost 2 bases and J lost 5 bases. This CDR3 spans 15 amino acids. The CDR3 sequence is CASSLTGGRTGELFF. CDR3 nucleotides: TGTGCCAGCAGCTTAACGGGAGGTCGTACCGGGGAGCTGTTTTTT.

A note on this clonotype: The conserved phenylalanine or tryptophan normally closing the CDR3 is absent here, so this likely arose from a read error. CDR3 in DNA: TGTGCCAGCAGTGGGACTAGCGGGGCCTACGAGCAGTACTCC. Translating gives CASSGTSGAYEQYS. The rearrangement links TRBV5-6 to TRBJ2-7; the match to TRBD2 covers 13 bases. The trim removed 5 bases at V and 2 bases at J, leaving 1 base unmatched. CDR3 length: 14 amino acids. The germline gives CDR1 SGHDT, CDR2 YYEEEE.

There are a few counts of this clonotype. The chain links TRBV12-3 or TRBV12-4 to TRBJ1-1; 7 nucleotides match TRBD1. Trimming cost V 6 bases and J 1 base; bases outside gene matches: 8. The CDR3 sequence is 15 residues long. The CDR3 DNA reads TGTGCCAGCAGGACAGGGACAGTAAAGAACACTGAAGCTTTCTTT. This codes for CASRTGTVKNTEAFF.

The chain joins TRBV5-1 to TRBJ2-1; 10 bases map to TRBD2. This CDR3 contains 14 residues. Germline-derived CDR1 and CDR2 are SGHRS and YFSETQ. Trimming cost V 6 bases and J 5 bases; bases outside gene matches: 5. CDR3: CASNPSGGNNEQFF. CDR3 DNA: TGCGCCAGCAACCCTAGCGGGGGTAACAATGAGCAGTTCTTC. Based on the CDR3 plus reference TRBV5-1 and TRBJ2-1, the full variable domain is KAGVTQTPRYLIKTRGQQVTLSCSPISGHRSVSWYQQTPGQGLQFLFEYFSETQRNKGNFPGRFSGRQFSNSRSEMNVSTLELGDSALYLCASNPSGGNNEQFFGPGTRLTVL.

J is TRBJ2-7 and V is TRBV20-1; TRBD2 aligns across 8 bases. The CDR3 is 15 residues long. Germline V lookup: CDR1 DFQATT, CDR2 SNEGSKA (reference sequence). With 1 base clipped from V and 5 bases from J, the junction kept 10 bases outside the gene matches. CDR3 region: CSARVVGREENEQYF. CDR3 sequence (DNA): TGCAGTGCTAGAGTTGTCGGGCGGGAGGAAAACGAGCAGTACTTC.

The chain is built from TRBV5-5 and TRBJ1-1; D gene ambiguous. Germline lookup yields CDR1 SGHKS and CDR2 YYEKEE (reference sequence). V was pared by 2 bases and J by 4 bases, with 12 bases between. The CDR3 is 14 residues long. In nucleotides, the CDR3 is TGTGCCAGCAGCTTCAACATAATGGGCACTGAAGCTTTCTTT. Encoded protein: CASSFNIMGTEAFF.

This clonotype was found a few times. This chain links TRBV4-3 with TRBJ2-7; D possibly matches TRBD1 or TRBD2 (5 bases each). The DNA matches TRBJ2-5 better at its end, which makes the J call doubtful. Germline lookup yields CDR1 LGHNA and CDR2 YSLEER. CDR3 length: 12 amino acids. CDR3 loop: CARPRGEETQYF. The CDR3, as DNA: TGCGCCAGGCCTAGAGGGGAGGAGACCCAGTACTTC.

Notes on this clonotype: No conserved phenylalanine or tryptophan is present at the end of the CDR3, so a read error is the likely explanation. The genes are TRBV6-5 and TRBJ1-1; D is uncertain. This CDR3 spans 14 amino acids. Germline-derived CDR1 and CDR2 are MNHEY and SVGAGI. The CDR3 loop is CASSPSLGNTEAFS. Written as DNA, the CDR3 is TGCGCCAGCAGTCCCTCCTTGGGGAACACTGAAGCTTTCTCT.

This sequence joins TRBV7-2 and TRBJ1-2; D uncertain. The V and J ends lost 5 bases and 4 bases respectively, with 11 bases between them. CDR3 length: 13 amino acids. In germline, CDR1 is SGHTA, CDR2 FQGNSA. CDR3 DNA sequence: TGTGCCAGCAGCGGGAGCAGGTCCTATGGCTACACCTTC. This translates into CASSGSRSYGYTF.

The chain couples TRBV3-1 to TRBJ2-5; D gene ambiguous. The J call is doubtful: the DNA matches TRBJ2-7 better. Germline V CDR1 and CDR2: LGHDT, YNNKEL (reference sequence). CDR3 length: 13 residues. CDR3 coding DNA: TGTGCCAGCAGCCAAGAAATTTCCTACGAGCAGTACTTC. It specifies CASSQEISYEQYF.

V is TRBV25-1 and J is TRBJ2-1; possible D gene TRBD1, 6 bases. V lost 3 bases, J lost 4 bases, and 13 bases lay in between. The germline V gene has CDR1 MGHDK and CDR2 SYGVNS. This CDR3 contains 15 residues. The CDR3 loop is CASSDPQGWYNEQFF. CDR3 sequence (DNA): TGTGCCAGCAGTGATCCCCAGGGGTGGTACAATGAGCAGTTCTTC.

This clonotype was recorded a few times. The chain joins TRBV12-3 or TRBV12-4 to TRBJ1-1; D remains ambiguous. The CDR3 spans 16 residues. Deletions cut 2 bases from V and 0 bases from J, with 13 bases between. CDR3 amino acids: CASSLIPTSMNTEAFF. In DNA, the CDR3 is TGTGCCAGCAGTTTAATACCGACCTCTATGAACACTGAAGCTTTCTTT.

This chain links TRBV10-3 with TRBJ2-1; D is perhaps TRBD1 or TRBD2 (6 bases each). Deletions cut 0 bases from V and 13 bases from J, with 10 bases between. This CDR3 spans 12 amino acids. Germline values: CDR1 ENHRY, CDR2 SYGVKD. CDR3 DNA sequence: TGTGCCATCAGTGAGTCGACGGGGGCCCAGTTCTTC. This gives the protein CAISESTGAQFF.

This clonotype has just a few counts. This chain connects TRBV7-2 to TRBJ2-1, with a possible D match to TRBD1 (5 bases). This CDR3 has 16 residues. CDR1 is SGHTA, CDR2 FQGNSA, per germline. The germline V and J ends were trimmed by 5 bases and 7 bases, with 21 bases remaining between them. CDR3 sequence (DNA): TGTGCCAGCAGCCTCCCGGCTCTGACAAGGGGAAATGAGCAGTTCTTC. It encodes CASSLPALTRGNEQFF.